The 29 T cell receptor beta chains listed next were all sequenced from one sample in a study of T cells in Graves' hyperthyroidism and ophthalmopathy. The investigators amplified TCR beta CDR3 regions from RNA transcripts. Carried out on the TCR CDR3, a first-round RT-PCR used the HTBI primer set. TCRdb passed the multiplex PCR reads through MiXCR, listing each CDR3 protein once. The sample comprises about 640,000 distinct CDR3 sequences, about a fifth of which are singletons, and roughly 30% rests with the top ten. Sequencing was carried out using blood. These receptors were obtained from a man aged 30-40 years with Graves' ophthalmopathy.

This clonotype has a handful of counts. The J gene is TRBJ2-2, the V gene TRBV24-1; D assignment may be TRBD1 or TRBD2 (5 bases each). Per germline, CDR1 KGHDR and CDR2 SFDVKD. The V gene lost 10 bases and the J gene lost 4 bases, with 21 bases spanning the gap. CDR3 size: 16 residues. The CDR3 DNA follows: TGTGCCACTTCATCCCGGCGGGCAGGGTTCACCGGGGAGCTGTTTTTT. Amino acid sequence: CATSSRRAGFTGELFF.

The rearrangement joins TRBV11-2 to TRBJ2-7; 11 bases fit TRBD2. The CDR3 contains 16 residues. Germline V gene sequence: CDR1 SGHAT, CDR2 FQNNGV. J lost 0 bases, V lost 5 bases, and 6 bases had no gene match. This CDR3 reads CASSGGLAVPSYEQYF. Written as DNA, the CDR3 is TGTGCCAGCAGCGGGGGACTAGCGGTTCCCTCCTACGAGCAGTACTTC.

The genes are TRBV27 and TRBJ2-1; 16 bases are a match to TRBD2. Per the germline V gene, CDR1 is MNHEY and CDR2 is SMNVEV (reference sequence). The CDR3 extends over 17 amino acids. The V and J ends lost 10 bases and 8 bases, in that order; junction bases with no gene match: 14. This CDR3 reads CATSGTSGRARKDEQFF. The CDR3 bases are TGTGCCACTTCGGGGACTAGCGGGAGGGCCCGAAAAGATGAGCAGTTCTTC.

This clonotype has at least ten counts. The CDR3 loop is CASSPGGSEQYF. DNA of the CDR3: TGTGCCAGCAGCCCAGGGGGTAGTGAGCAGTACTTC. The V call is TRBV7-9, the J call TRBJ2-7; 7 nucleotides match TRBD1. This CDR3 region has 12 residues. With V trimmed by 5 bases and J by 7 bases, 5 bases remained unmatched. Germline V gene lookup returns CDR1 SEHNR and CDR2 FQNEAQ (reference sequence).

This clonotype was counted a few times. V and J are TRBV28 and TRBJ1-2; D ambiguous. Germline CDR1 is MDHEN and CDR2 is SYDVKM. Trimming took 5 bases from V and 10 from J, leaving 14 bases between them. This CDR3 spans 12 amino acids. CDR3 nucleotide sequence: TGTGCCAGCAGTCCTCGGGCAGGTCCCTACACCTTC. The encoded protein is CASSPRAGPYTF.

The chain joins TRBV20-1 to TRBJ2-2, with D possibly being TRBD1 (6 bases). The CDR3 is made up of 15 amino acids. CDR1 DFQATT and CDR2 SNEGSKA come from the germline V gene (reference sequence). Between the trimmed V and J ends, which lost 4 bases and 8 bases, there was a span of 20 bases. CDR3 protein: CSAKAGTLALGELFF. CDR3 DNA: TGCAGTGCTAAAGCCGGGACATTAGCTCTAGGGGAGCTGTTTTTT.

Written as DNA, the CDR3 is TGCGCCAGCAGCTACCTTTATTTTCGCACCGGGGAGCTGTTTTTT. Translating it yields CASSYLYFRTGELFF. J is TRBJ2-2 and V is TRBV5-1; D remains ambiguous. Germline V gene sequence: CDR1 SGHRS, CDR2 YFSETQ. This CDR3 spans 15 amino acids. Trimming took 3 bases from V and 4 from J, leaving 13 bases between them.

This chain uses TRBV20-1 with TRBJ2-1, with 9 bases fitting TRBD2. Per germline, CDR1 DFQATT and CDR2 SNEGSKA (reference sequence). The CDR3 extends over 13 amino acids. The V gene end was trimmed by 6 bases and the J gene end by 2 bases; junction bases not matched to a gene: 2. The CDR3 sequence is CSAPSGAYNEQFF. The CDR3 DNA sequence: TGCAGTGCCCCTAGCGGGGCCTACAATGAGCAGTTCTTC.

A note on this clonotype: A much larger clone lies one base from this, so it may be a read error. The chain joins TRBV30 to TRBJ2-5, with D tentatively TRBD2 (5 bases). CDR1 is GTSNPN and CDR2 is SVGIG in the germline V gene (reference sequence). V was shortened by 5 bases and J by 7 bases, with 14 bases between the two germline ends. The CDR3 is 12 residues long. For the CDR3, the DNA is TGTGCCTGGGGCGTCGGGGAAGGGACCCAGTACTTC. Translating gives CAWGVGEGTQYF.

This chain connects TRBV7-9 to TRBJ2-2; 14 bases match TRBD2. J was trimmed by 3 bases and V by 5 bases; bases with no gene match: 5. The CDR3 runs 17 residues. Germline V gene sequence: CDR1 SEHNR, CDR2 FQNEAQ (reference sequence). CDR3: CASSPGLAGVYTGELFF. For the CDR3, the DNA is TGTGCCAGCAGCCCGGGACTAGCGGGAGTGTACACCGGGGAGCTGTTTTTT.

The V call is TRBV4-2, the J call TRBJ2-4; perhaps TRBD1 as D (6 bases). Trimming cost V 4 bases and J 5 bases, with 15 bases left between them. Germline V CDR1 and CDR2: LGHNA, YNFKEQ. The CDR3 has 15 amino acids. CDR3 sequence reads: CASSLAGVGENIQYF. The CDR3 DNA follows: TGTGCCAGCAGCCTAGCAGGGGTTGGAGAAAACATTCAGTACTTC.

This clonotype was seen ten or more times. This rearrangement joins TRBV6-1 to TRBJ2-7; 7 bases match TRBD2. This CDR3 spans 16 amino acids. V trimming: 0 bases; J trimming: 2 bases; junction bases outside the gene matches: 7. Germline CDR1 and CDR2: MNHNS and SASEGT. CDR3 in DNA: TGTGCCAGCAGTGAAGCGATAACGGGAGGAACCTACGAGCAGTACTTC. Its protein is CASSEAITGGTYEQYF.

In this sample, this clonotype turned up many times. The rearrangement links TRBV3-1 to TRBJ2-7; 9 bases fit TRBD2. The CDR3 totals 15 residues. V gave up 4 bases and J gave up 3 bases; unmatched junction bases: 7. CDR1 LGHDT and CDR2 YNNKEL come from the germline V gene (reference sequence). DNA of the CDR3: TGTGCCAGCAGCCCAGTAGCGGGAGCAAGCTACGAGCAGTACTTC. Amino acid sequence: CASSPVAGASYEQYF.

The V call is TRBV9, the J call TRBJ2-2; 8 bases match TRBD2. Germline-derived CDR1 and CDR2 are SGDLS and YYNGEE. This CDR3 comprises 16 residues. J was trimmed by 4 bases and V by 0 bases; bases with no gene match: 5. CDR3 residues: CASSVAGGPGTGELFF. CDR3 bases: TGTGCCAGCAGCGTAGCGGGAGGGCCGGGCACCGGGGAGCTGTTTTTT.

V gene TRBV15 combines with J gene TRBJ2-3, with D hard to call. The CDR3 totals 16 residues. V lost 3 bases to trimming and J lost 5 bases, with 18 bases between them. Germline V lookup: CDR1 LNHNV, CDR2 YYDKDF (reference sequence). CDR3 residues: CATSRLGRTGVDTQYF. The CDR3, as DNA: TGTGCCACCAGCAGGTTGGGTCGTACTGGGGTAGATACGCAGTATTTT.

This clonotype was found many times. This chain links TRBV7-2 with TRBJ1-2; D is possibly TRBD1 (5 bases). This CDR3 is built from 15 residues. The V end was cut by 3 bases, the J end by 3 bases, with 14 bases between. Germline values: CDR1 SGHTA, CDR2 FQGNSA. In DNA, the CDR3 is TGTGCCAGCAGCTTGGGTTTGGGGCGCGACTATGGCTACACCTTC. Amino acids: CASSLGLGRDYGYTF.

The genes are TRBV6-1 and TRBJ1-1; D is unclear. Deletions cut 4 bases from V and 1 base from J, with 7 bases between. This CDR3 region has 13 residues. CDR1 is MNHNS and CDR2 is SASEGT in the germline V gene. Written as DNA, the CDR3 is TGTGCCAGCAGTGCCCGGGAGAACACTGAAGCTTTCTTT. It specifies CASSARENTEAFF.

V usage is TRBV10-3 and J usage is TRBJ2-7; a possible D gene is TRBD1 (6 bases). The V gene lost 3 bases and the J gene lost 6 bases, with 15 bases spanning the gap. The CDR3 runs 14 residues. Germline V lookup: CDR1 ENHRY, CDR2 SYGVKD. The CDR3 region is CAISDGTSAGEQYF. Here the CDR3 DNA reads TGTGCCATCAGTGACGGGACATCGGCCGGCGAGCAGTACTTC.

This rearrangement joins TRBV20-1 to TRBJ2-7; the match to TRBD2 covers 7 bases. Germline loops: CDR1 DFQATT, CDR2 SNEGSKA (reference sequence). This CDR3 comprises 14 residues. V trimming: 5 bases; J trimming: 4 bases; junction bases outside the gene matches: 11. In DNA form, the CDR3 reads TGCAGTGCTCCCCCCACTAGCGAGAAATACGAGCAGTACTTC. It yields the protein CSAPPTSEKYEQYF.

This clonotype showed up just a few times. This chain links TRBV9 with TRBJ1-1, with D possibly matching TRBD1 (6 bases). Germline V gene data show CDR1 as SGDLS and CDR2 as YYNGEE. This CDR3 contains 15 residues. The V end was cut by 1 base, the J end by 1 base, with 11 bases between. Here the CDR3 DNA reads TGTGCCAGCAGCGTACTGGACAGTGGGAACACTGAAGCTTTCTTT. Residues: CASSVLDSGNTEAFF.

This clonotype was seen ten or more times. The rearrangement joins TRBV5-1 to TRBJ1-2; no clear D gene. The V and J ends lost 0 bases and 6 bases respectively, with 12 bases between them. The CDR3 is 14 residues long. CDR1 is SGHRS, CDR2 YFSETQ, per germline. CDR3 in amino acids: CASSLGPDYDGYTF. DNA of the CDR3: TGCGCCAGCAGCTTGGGCCCCGACTATGATGGCTACACCTTC.

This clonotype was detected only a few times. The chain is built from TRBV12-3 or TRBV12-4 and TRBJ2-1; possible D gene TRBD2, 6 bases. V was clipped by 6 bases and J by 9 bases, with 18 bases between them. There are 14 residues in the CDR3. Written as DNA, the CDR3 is TGTGCCAGCAGAAGTGGGGACTCAGCGGGTGAGCAGTTCTTC. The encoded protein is CASRSGDSAGEQFF.

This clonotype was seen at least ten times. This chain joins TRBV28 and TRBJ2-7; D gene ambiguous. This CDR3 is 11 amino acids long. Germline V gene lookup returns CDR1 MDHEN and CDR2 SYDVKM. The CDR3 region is CASRNSYEQYF. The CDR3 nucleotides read TGTGCGTCCAGGAACTCCTACGAGCAGTACTTC.

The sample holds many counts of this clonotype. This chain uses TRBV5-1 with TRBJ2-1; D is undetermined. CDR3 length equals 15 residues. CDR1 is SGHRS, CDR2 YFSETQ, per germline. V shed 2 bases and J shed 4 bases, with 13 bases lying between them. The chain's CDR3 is CASSFDSAPYNEQFF. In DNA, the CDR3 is TGCGCCAGCAGCTTCGACTCAGCGCCTTACAATGAGCAGTTCTTC.

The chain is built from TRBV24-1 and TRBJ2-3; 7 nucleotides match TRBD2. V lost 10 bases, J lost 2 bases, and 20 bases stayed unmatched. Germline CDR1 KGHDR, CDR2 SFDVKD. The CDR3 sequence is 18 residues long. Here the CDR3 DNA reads TGTGCCACTTCTACCACAAACTTCGAAGCGGGAAACACAGATACGCAGTATTTT. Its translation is CATSTTNFEAGNTDTQYF.

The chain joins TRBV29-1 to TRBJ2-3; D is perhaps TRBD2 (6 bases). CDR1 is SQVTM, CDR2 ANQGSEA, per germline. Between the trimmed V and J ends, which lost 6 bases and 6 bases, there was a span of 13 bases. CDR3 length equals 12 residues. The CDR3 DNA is TGCAGCGTGATGACCCGGGGGGATACGCAGTATTTT. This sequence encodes CSVMTRGDTQYF.

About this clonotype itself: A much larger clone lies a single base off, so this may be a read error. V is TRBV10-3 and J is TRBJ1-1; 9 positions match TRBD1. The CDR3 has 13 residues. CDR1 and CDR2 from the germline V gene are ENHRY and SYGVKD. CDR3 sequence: CAISRQGDTEVFF. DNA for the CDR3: TGTGCCATCAGTCGACAGGGGGACACTGAAGTTTTCTTT.

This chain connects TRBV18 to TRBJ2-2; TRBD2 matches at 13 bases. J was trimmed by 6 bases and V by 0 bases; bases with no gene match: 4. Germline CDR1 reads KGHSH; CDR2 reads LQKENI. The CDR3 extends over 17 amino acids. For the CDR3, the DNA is TGTGCCAGCTCACCACCACGACTAGCGGGAGGTTCCGGGGAGCTGTTTTTT. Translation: CASSPPRLAGGSGELFF.

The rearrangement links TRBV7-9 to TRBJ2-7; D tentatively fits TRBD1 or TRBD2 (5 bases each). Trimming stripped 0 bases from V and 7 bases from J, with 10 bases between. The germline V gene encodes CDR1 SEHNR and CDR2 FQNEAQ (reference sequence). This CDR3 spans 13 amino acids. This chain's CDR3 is CASSLAGDGEQYF. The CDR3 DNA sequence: TGTGCCAGCAGCTTAGCGGGGGACGGGGAGCAGTACTTC.